Listed here are 3 T cell receptor beta chains from one sample, sequenced in a study of technical replicates of blood from a handful of donors. Method: immunoSEQ multiplex PCR; TCRdb's copy keeps in-frame clones and lacks some. The repertoire holds some 96,000 clones, 90% to 97% seen once, with about 0.24% in the top ten. Sequencing was performed on T cells isolated from PBMCs. The receptor set was obtained from a human donor in good health.

The chain joins TRBV21-1 to TRBJ2-7; the table's D call TRBD2 went unverified against the DNA. TRBV21-1 is listed as a pseudogene. The CDR3 runs 17 residues. The CDR3 region is CASSKNLYGIPAYEQYF. Written as DNA, the CDR3 is TGTGCCAGCAGCAAAAATCTTTATGGTATCCCGGCCTACGAGCAGTACTTC.

This clone appeared once. This chain links TRBV14 with TRBJ2-1; D is uncertain. This CDR3 has 12 amino acids. Per germline, CDR1 SGHDN and CDR2 FVKESK. V lost 1 base and J 5 bases, leaving 3 bases between the germline ends. The CDR3 DNA sequence: TGTGCCAGCAGCCAAGTTAACAATGAGCAGTTCTTC. Translating it yields CASSQVNNEQFF.

The chain has TRBV5-1 and TRBJ1-3; 7 positions agree with TRBD1. Germline CDR1 reads SGHRS; CDR2 reads YFSETQ. Trimming removed 0 bases from V and 4 bases from J; junction bases left unmatched: 4. The CDR3 runs to 15 residues. The CDR3 loop reads CASSLDGGQGNTIYF. In DNA form, the CDR3 reads TGCGCCAGCAGCTTGGATGGGGGACAGGGAAACACCATATATTTT.